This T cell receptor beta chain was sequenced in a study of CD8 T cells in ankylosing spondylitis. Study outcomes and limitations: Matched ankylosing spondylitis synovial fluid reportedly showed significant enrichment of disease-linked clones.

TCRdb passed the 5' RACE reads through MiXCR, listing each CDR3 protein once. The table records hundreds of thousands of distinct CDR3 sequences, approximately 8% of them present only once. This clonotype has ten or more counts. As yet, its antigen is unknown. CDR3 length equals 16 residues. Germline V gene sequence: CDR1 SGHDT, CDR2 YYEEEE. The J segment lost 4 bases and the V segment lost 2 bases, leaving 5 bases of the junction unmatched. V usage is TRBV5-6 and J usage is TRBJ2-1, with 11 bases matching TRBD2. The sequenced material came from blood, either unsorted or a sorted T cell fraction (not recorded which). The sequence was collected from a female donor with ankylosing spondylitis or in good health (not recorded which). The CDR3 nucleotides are TGTGCCAGCAGCTTTCCCAGGACTAGCGGGTACAATGAGCAGTTCTTC. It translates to CASSFPRTSGYNEQFF. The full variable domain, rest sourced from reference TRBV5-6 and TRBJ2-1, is DAGVTQSPTHLIKTRGQQVTLRCSPKSGHDTVSWYQQALGQGPQFIFQYYEEEERQRGNFPDRFSGHQFPNYSSELNVNALLLGDSALYLCASSFPRTSGYNEQFFGPGTRLTVL.